The 3 T cell receptor beta chains below all came from one sample that was sequenced in a study of human T cells and chemical hapten exposure. From the RACE reads, TCRdb called clonotypes with MiXCR, one entry per CDR3 protein. The top ten clones hold about 1.5% of a sample with under 85,000 distinct CDR3 sequences, about a tenth of them seen once. Sample time point: patch test 1, 2 weeks after DPC sensitization. Noted treatment: therapeutic diphenylcyclopropenone sensitization with weekly scalp DPC. Source: whole blood, taken in connection with sensitization to the hapten diphenylcyclopropenone (DPC). Every receptor here comes from a woman aged 50 to 65 with alopecia areata. Some clones in this sample may be carry-over from other donors' samples.

The gene calls are TRBV5-1 and TRBJ2-5; 10 nucleotides align to TRBD2. Germline-derived CDR1 and CDR2 are SGHRS and YFSETQ. The J segment lost 3 bases and the V segment lost 4 bases, leaving 3 bases of the junction unmatched. This CDR3 is built from 14 residues. CDR3 amino acids: CASSRTSGEETQYF. In DNA, the CDR3 is TGCGCCAGCAGCCGGACTAGCGGAGAAGAGACCCAGTACTTC.

The table lists this clonotype with a few counts. The chain recombines TRBV18 with TRBJ2-3; 10 bases fit TRBD2. The CDR3 runs 16 residues. With V trimmed by 3 bases and J by 3 bases, 6 bases remained unmatched. Germline loops: CDR1 KGHSH, CDR2 LQKENI. CDR3 coding DNA: TGTGCCAGCTCACCTGGGACTAGCGAGTCGACAGATACGCAGTATTTT. Its protein is CASSPGTSESTDTQYF.

This clonotype was seen only a few times. V gene TRBV15 combines with J gene TRBJ1-1; D not certain. The CDR3 is 14 residues long. The germline gives CDR1 LNHNV, CDR2 YYDKDF (reference sequence). Trimming took off 1 base at V and 1 base at J, with 7 bases between the two ends. The CDR3 loop is CATSRAAGNTEAFF. CDR3 coding DNA: TGTGCCACCAGCAGAGCGGCAGGGAACACTGAAGCTTTCTTT.